This T cell receptor (beta chain) derives from a study of OX40 agonist ivuxolimab in advanced cancers. Study-wide context: As their treatment, patients were administered ivuxolimab, an agonistic anti-OX40 (CD134) antibody. Findings and limits, study-wide: CD4+ and CD8+ blood T cells expanded clonally by week 6 at 0.1 to 3.0 mg/kg.

Per the germline V gene, CDR1 is MNHEY and CDR2 is SMNVEV (reference sequence). V shed 0 bases and J shed 1 base, with 9 bases lying between them. The CDR3 length is 15 residues. Profiled with immunoSEQ multiplex PCR; TCRdb holds only in-frame clones, not every one. The sample lists roughly 100,000 clones, 90% to 97% seen once, with around 2% in the top ten. In regard to this clone: Antigen specificity is unknown.

This specimen was CD4+ or CD8+ T cells sorted from blood, taken in a trial of the OX40 agonist ivuxolimab. The TCR originated in an adult with an advanced solid tumor such as melanoma, head and neck, liver or kidney cancer. The chain couples TRBV27 to TRBJ1-1; D is undetermined. CDR3 sequence: CASSLSPGTNTEAFF. As DNA, the CDR3 is TGTGCCAGCAGTTTATCGCCGGGTACGAACACTGAAGCTTTCTTT.